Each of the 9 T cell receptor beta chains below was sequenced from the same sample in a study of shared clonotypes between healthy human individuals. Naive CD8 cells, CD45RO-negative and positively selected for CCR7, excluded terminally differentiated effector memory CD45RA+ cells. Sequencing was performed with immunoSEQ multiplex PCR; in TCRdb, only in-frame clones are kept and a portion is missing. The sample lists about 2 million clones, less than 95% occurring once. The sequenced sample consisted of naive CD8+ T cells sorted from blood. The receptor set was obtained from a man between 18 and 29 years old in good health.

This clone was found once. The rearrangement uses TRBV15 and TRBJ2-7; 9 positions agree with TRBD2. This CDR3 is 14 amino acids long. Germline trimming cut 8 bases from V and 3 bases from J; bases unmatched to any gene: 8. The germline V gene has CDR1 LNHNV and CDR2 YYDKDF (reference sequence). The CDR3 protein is CATSPGLASYEQYF. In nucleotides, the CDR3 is TGTGCCACCTCACCGGGACTAGCTAGCTACGAGCAGTACTTC. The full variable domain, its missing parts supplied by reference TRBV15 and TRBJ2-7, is DAMVIQNPRYQVTQFGKPVTLSCSQTLNHNVMYWYQQKSSQAPKLLFHYYDKDFNNEADTPDNFQSRRPNTSFCFLDIRSPGLGDTAMYLCATSPGLASYEQYFGPGTRLTVT.

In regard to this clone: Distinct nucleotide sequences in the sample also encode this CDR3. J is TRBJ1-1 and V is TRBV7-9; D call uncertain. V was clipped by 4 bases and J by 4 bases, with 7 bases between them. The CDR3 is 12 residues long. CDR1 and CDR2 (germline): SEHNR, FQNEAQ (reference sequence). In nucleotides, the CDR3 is TGTGCCAGCAGCTCCGGCGGCACTGAAGCTTTCTTT. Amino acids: CASSSGGTEAFF.

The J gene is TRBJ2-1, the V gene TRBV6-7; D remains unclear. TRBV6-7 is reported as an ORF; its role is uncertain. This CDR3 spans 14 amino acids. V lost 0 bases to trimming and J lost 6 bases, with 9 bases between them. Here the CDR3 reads CASSYSKTGNEQFF. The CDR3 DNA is TGTGCCAGCAGTTACTCGAAGACTGGCAATGAGCAGTTCTTC.

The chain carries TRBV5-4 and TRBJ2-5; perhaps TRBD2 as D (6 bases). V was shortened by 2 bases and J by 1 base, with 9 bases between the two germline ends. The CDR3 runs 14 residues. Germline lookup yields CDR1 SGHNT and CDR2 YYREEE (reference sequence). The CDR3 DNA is TGTGCCAGCAGCTTCGGGGGTAGCCAAGAGACCCAGTACTTC. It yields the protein CASSFGGSQETQYF.

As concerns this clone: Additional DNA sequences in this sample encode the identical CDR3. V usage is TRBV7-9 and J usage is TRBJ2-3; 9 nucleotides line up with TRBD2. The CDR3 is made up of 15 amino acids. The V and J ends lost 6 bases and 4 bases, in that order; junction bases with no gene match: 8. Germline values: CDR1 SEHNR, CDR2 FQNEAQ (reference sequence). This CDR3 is CASSLPGLAADTQYF. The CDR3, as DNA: TGTGCCAGCAGTTTACCGGGACTAGCAGCAGATACGCAGTATTTT.

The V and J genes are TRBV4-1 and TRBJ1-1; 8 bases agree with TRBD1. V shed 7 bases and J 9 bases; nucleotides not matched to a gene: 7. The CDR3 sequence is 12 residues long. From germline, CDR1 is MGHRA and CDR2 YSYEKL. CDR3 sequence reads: CASTQGDRKAFF. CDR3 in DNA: TGCGCCAGCACCCAGGGGGACAGGAAAGCTTTCTTT.

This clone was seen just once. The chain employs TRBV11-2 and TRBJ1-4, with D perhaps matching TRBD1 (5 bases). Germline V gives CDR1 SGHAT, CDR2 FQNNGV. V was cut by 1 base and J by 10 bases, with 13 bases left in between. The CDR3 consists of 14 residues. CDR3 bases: TGTGCCAGCAGCTTAGTGGGAGGGGACGGAAAACTGTTTTTT. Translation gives CASSLVGGDGKLFF.

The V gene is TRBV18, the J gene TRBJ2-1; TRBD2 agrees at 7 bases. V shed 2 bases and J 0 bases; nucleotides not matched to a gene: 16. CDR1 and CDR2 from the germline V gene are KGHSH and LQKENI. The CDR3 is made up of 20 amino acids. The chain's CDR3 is CASSPNTLADRLFSYNEQFF. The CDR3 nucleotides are TGTGCCAGCTCACCAAATACTCTAGCGGATAGATTATTCTCCTACAATGAGCAGTTCTTC.

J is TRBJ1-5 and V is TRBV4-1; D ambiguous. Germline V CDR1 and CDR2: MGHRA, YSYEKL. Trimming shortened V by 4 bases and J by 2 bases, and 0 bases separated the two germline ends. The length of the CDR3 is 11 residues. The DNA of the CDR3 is TGCGCCAGCAGCCGCAATCAGCCCCAGCATTTT. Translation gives CASSRNQPQHF.